A selection of T cell receptor beta chains follows, all from one sample in a study of blood T cell repertoires in COVID-19. The protocol was immunoSEQ multiplex PCR, while the TCRdb copy is restricted to in-frame clones and leaves out a portion. The sample has about 120,000 clones; around 90% are singletons. Source material: peripheral blood. The receptor set was obtained from a woman aged 45 to 65 with active or convalescent COVID-19. Both conserved end residues are part of each CDR3. Each record gives: V gene, clone size, J gene, D gene, CDR3 protein, CDR3 DNA. A D gene is named only where the DNA matches it firmly. Clone size is not always given. Where it is, it says once, few, many or a class for expanded clones.

v_gene: TRBV28
abundance: NA
j_gene: TRBJ1-2
d_gene: NA
CDR3aa: CASSLPRLLTGPSYGYTF
CDR3nt: TGTGCCAGCAGTTTACCCCGTCTATTAACTGGTCCGTCCTATGGCTACACCTTC

v_gene: TRBV27
abundance: NA
j_gene: TRBJ2-1
d_gene: TRBD1
CDR3aa: CASSRPSGTGHNEQFF
CDR3nt: TGTGCCAGCAGTAGGCCCTCCGGGACAGGACACAATGAGCAGTTCTTC

v_gene: TRBV5-6
abundance: NA
j_gene: TRBJ2-7
d_gene: TRBD1
CDR3aa: CASSLGQGIAEQYF
CDR3nt: TGTGCCAGCAGCTTGGGACAGGGCATTGCCGAGCAGTACTTC

v_gene: TRBV3-1/TRBV3-2
abundance: NA
j_gene: TRBJ1-3
d_gene: NA
CDR3aa: CASSHRTGLSGNTIYF
CDR3nt: TGTGCCAGCAGCCATCGAACAGGGCTCTCTGGAAACACCATATATTTT

v_gene: TRBV7-2
abundance: NA
j_gene: TRBJ2-5
d_gene: TRBD2
CDR3aa: CASSLRREAATQYF
CDR3nt: TGTGCCAGCAGCTTACGGCGGGAGGCAGCCACCCAGTACTTC

v_gene: TRBV5-1
abundance: few
j_gene: TRBJ2-7
d_gene: NA
CDR3aa: CASSLSLSEQYF
CDR3nt: TGCGCCAGCAGCTTGAGCCTGTCCGAGCAGTACTTC

v_gene: TRBV19
abundance: NA
j_gene: TRBJ1-1
d_gene: NA
CDR3aa: CASSHRGVEAFF
CDR3nt: TGTGCCAGTAGCCATCGGGGGGTTGAAGCTTTCTTT

v_gene: TRBV15
abundance: NA
j_gene: TRBJ2-2
d_gene: TRBD1
CDR3aa: CATSRADRANTGELFF
CDR3nt: TGTGCCACCAGCAGAGCCGACAGGGCCAACACCGGGGAGCTGTTTTTT

v_gene: TRBV7-2
abundance: NA
j_gene: TRBJ2-7
d_gene: TRBD2
CDR3aa: CASSPAGVSGSRGEQYF
CDR3nt: TGTGCCAGCAGCCCCGCGGGTGTAAGCGGGAGTAGGGGCGAGCAGTACTTC

v_gene: TRBV14
abundance: NA
j_gene: TRBJ2-5
d_gene: TRBD1
CDR3aa: CASSPQFGTEIQETQYF
CDR3nt: TGTGCCAGCAGCCCCCAATTTGGGACAGAGATTCAAGAGACCCAGTACTTC

v_gene: TRBV3-1/TRBV3-2
abundance: NA
j_gene: TRBJ2-7
d_gene: TRBD2
CDR3aa: CASSQRGLAGGGTSEQYF
CDR3nt: TGTGCCAGCAGCCAGAGAGGCCTAGCGGGAGGAGGAACCTCCGAGCAGTACTTC

v_gene: TRBV19
abundance: NA
j_gene: TRBJ2-1
d_gene: TRBD2
CDR3aa: CASSRWTSGRGNEQFF
CDR3nt: TGTGCCAGTAGTAGGTGGACTAGCGGGAGGGGGAATGAGCAGTTCTTC

v_gene: TRBV27
abundance: NA
j_gene: TRBJ2-1
d_gene: NA
CDR3aa: CASSFRDTYNEQFF
CDR3nt: TGTGCCAGCAGTTTTCGGGACACATACAATGAGCAGTTCTTC

v_gene: TRBV27
abundance: once
j_gene: TRBJ1-1
d_gene: TRBD1
CDR3aa: CASSTRTGVGEAFF
CDR3nt: TGTGCCAGCAGTACTCGGACAGGGGTGGGTGAAGCTTTCTTT

v_gene: TRBV12-3/TRBV12-4
abundance: NA
j_gene: TRBJ1-5
d_gene: NA
CDR3aa: CASSEGAQPQHF
CDR3nt: TGTGCCAGCTCAGAAGGAGCCCAGCCCCAGCATTTT

v_gene: TRBV7-2
abundance: NA
j_gene: TRBJ2-1
d_gene: NA
CDR3aa: CASSYSGTRYEQFF
CDR3nt: TGTGCCAGCAGCTACTCCGGGACTCGGTATGAGCAGTTCTTC

v_gene: TRBV7-8
abundance: NA
j_gene: TRBJ2-6
d_gene: TRBD1
CDR3aa: CASSSVILTGVSGANVLTF
CDR3nt: TGTGCCAGCAGCTCCGTGATTTTGACAGGGGTATCTGGGGCCAACGTCCTGACTTTC

v_gene: TRBV5-4
abundance: NA
j_gene: TRBJ2-3
d_gene: TRBD2
CDR3aa: CASSAQLARTDTQYF
CDR3nt: TGTGCCAGCAGCGCCCAACTAGCGCGCACAGATACGCAGTATTTT

v_gene: TRBV7-2
abundance: NA
j_gene: TRBJ2-1
d_gene: TRBD2
CDR3aa: CASSSSSGPYNEQFF
CDR3nt: TGTGCCAGCAGCTCATCTAGCGGCCCCTACAATGAGCAGTTCTTC

v_gene: TRBV14
abundance: NA
j_gene: TRBJ1-3
d_gene: NA
CDR3aa: CASSQVVAGNTIYF
CDR3nt: TGTGCCAGCAGCCAAGTTGTAGCAGGAAACACCATATATTTT

v_gene: TRBV2
abundance: NA
j_gene: TRBJ2-7
d_gene: TRBD1
CDR3aa: CASGTVTYEQYF
CDR3nt: TGTGCCAGCGGGACAGTGACCTACGAGCAGTACTTC

v_gene: TRBV5-6
abundance: NA
j_gene: TRBJ1-4
d_gene: NA
CDR3aa: CASSLGVGENEKLFF
CDR3nt: TGTGCCAGCAGCTTGGGTGTCGGAGAGAATGAAAAACTGTTTTTT

v_gene: TRBV28
abundance: NA
j_gene: TRBJ1-1
d_gene: NA
CDR3aa: CASSLRQLNTEAFF
CDR3nt: TGTGCCAGCAGTTTAAGACAGCTGAACACTGAAGCTTTCTTT

v_gene: TRBV9
abundance: NA
j_gene: TRBJ1-2
d_gene: NA
CDR3aa: CASSPHSDGINNYGYTF
CDR3nt: TGTGCCAGCAGCCCTCACTCGGACGGGATTAATAACTATGGCTACACCTTC

v_gene: TRBV6-2/TRBV6-3
abundance: NA
j_gene: TRBJ2-1
d_gene: NA
CDR3aa: CASSYGDFINEQFF
CDR3nt: TGTGCCAGCAGTTACGGGGACTTTATCAATGAGCAGTTCTTC

v_gene: TRBV12-3/TRBV12-4
abundance: NA
j_gene: TRBJ2-3
d_gene: NA
CDR3aa: CASSFPPGDTQYF
CDR3nt: TGTGCCAGCAGTTTTCCCCCCGGAGATACGCAGTATTTT

v_gene: TRBV7-2
abundance: NA
j_gene: TRBJ1-1
d_gene: TRBD1
CDR3aa: CASSFNRGVQEAFF
CDR3nt: TGTGCCAGCAGCTTTAACAGGGGGGTCCAAGAAGCTTTCTTT

v_gene: TRBV3-1/TRBV3-2
abundance: NA
j_gene: TRBJ2-3
d_gene: NA
CDR3aa: CASSQGASFYTDTQYF
CDR3nt: TGTGCCAGCAGCCAAGGGGCTAGCTTTTACACAGATACGCAGTATTTT

v_gene: TRBV5-1
abundance: NA
j_gene: TRBJ2-3
d_gene: TRBD2
CDR3aa: CASSLEGGRAGDTQYF
CDR3nt: TGCGCCAGCAGCTTGGAAGGAGGGAGGGCCGGGGATACGCAGTATTTT

v_gene: TRBV18
abundance: NA
j_gene: TRBJ2-7
d_gene: TRBD2
CDR3aa: CASSPGASGRDEQYF
CDR3nt: TGTGCCAGCTCACCAGGGGCTAGCGGGAGGGACGAGCAGTACTTC

v_gene: TRBV11-3
abundance: NA
j_gene: TRBJ1-1
d_gene: NA
CDR3aa: CASSLGQYTEAFF
CDR3nt: TGTGCCAGCAGCCTAGGGCAGTACACTGAAGCTTTCTTT

v_gene: TRBV20-1
abundance: NA
j_gene: TRBJ1-2
d_gene: NA
CDR3aa: CSAPLIDYTF
CDR3nt: TGCAGTGCTCCCCTAATTGACTACACCTTC

v_gene: TRBV4-1
abundance: NA
j_gene: TRBJ2-2
d_gene: NA
CDR3aa: CASSQEGSGAGELFF
CDR3nt: TGCGCCAGCAGCCAGGAGGGGTCGGGGGCCGGGGAGCTGTTTTTT

v_gene: TRBV10-1
abundance: NA
j_gene: TRBJ1-2
d_gene: TRBD1
CDR3aa: CASRILPRQGYGYTF
CDR3nt: TGCGCCAGCAGAATCCTCCCGCGACAGGGCTATGGCTACACCTTC

v_gene: TRBV6-5
abundance: NA
j_gene: TRBJ1-5
d_gene: NA
CDR3aa: CASSTRGGPQHF
CDR3nt: TGTGCCAGCAGCACGAGAGGGGGGCCCCAGCATTTT

v_gene: TRBV5-1
abundance: NA
j_gene: TRBJ2-5
d_gene: NA
CDR3aa: CASSLLGGETQYF
CDR3nt: TGCGCCAGCAGCTTGCTCGGCGGGGAGACCCAGTACTTC

v_gene: TRBV5-8
abundance: NA
j_gene: TRBJ2-7
d_gene: TRBD2
CDR3aa: CASSLEREGSYEQYF
CDR3nt: TGTGCCAGCAGCTTGGAGCGGGAGGGATCCTACGAGCAGTACTTC

v_gene: TRBV27
abundance: NA
j_gene: TRBJ2-7
d_gene: TRBD2
CDR3aa: CASSRPGTSGIDEQYF
CDR3nt: TGTGCCAGCAGCCGACCGGGGACTAGCGGGATCGACGAGCAGTACTTC

v_gene: TRBV9
abundance: NA
j_gene: TRBJ2-3
d_gene: TRBD1
CDR3aa: CASSLSRDRGDTQYF
CDR3nt: TGTGCCAGCAGCTTATCCCGGGACAGGGGAGATACGCAGTATTTT

v_gene: TRBV3-1/TRBV3-2
abundance: NA
j_gene: TRBJ1-1
d_gene: NA
CDR3aa: CASSFRNTEAFF
CDR3nt: TGTGCCAGCAGCTTCCGGAACACTGAAGCTTTCTTT

v_gene: TRBV11-2
abundance: few
j_gene: TRBJ2-1
d_gene: TRBD2
CDR3aa: CASSSRLAGRPEQFF
CDR3nt: TGTGCCAGCAGCTCAAGACTAGCAGGCCGGCCTGAGCAGTTCTTC

v_gene: TRBV28
abundance: NA
j_gene: TRBJ2-7
d_gene: NA
CDR3aa: CASSSNYEQYF
CDR3nt: TGTGCCAGCAGTTCCAACTACGAGCAGTACTTC

v_gene: TRBV29-1
abundance: NA
j_gene: TRBJ2-5
d_gene: TRBD1
CDR3aa: CSVRQGGFLETQYF
CDR3nt: TGCAGCGTACGACAGGGCGGATTTTTAGAGACCCAGTACTTC

v_gene: TRBV11-2
abundance: NA
j_gene: TRBJ2-2
d_gene: TRBD2
CDR3aa: CASSQLAGGPGELFF
CDR3nt: TGTGCCAGCAGCCAGCTAGCGGGAGGACCCGGGGAGCTGTTTTTT

v_gene: TRBV28
abundance: NA
j_gene: TRBJ2-7
d_gene: TRBD2
CDR3aa: CASSFGLAGLFSSYEQYF
CDR3nt: TGTGCCAGCAGTTTTGGACTAGCGGGGTTATTCAGCTCCTACGAGCAGTACTTC

v_gene: TRBV5-1
abundance: NA
j_gene: TRBJ1-1
d_gene: TRBD1
CDR3aa: CASSSQGAGTEAFF
CDR3nt: TGCGCCAGCAGCTCACAGGGGGCCGGCACTGAAGCTTTCTTT

v_gene: TRBV19
abundance: few
j_gene: TRBJ2-3
d_gene: NA
CDR3aa: CASSVVWRTDTQYF
CDR3nt: TGTGCCAGTAGTGTGGTTTGGAGGACAGATACGCAGTATTTT

v_gene: TRBV18
abundance: once
j_gene: TRBJ2-6
d_gene: NA
CDR3aa: CASSPVVQSGANVLTF
CDR3nt: TGTGCCAGCTCACCAGTGGTCCAGTCTGGGGCCAACGTCCTGACTTTC

v_gene: TRBV2
abundance: NA
j_gene: TRBJ1-1
d_gene: TRBD1
CDR3aa: CASVGQLNTEAFF
CDR3nt: TGTGCCAGCGTGGGACAGTTGAACACTGAAGCTTTCTTT

v_gene: TRBV4-2
abundance: NA
j_gene: TRBJ2-5
d_gene: TRBD2
CDR3aa: CASSQVRGAETQYF
CDR3nt: TGTGCCAGCAGCCAAGTGCGGGGGGCAGAGACCCAGTACTTC

v_gene: TRBV18
abundance: NA
j_gene: TRBJ2-7
d_gene: TRBD1
CDR3aa: CASSPATGPYEQYF
CDR3nt: TGTGCCAGCTCACCAGCGACAGGGCCGTACGAGCAGTACTTC

v_gene: TRBV25-1
abundance: NA
j_gene: TRBJ2-7
d_gene: TRBD2
CDR3aa: CASSEYYTSGPSYEQYF
CDR3nt: TGTGCCAGCAGTGAATATTACACTAGCGGGCCCTCCTACGAGCAGTACTTC

v_gene: TRBV7-9
abundance: NA
j_gene: TRBJ2-3
d_gene: NA
CDR3aa: CASSLGQGGGTDTQYF
CDR3nt: TGTGCCAGCAGCTTAGGCCAGGGTGGGGGCACAGATACGCAGTATTTT

v_gene: TRBV5-1
abundance: few
j_gene: TRBJ2-7
d_gene: NA
CDR3aa: CASSLGNLAYEQYF
CDR3nt: TGCGCCAGCAGCTTGGGAAATCTAGCTTACGAGCAGTACTTC